This T cell receptor beta chain was captured by sequencing in a study of OX40 agonist ivuxolimab in advanced cancers. Study in general: Three patients responded partially, comprising one with hepatocellular carcinoma and two with cutaneous melanoma.

Only in-frame clones appear in the TCRdb table, and some are missing; sequencing was by immunoSEQ multiplex PCR. The sample gives 55,000 to 75,000 clones, 85% of which show up once; less than 5% is in the top ten. This material consisted of CD4+ or CD8+ T cells sorted from blood, taken in a trial of the OX40 agonist ivuxolimab. The TCR was taken from an adult with an advanced solid tumor such as melanoma, head and neck, liver or kidney cancer.

The CDR3 region is CASSYSLKSQPQHF. Written as DNA, the CDR3 is TGTGCCAGCAGTTACTCCTTAAAAAGCCAGCCCCAGCATTTT. The chain joins TRBV6-5 to TRBJ1-5, with D unresolved. The CDR3 is 14 residues long. The germline CDR1 and CDR2 sequences are MNHEY and SVGAGI. V was cut by 0 bases and J by 7 bases, with 10 bases left in between.